This T cell receptor (beta chain) emerged from a study of blood T cells in healthy people across ages. CDR3 length equals 14 residues. CDR1 is SQVTM, CDR2 ANQGSEA, per germline. Every sample had a minimum of 6 million PBMCs isolated. Total RNA amounts of at least 6 micrograms were extracted per sample. Next came a second PCR, run for about 7 to 12 cycles, which used a sample-barcoded 5' primer along with a J-beta primer mix. Unique molecular identifiers of 12 random nucleotides labeled each cDNA. TCRdb reprocessed the 5' RACE reads via MiXCR and lists one record per CDR3 protein. This table holds around 1,500,000 distinct CDR3 sequences, about 30% found once. The table lists this clonotype with a count of one. Antigen unknown. A junction boundary mismatches the germline segment, possibly from a read error. Regarding the study as a whole: Both higher diversity and more naive CD4+ cells marked long-lived donors when set against aged donors.

Sample: blood. V usage is TRBV29-1 and J usage is TRBJ2-3, with 7 bases fitting TRBD1. This receptor was identified in a woman younger than 45 in good health. This CDR3 is CSSNSRGGTDAQYF. CDR3 nucleotides: TGCAGCTCCAATAGCAGGGGTGGGACAGATGCGCAGTATTTT.